This entry lists 28 T cell receptor beta chains sequenced from one sample in a study of T cells in Graves' hyperthyroidism and ophthalmopathy. The source material, RNA transcripts, was used to amplify TCR beta CDR3 regions. Initially, a first-round RT-PCR of the TCR CDR3 employed the HTBI primer set. TCRdb processed the multiplex PCR reads anew with MiXCR; each CDR3 protein has one entry. Of 550,000 to 650,000 distinct CDR3 sequences in the sample, over 11% were seen once. The sequenced sample consisted of blood. Source of these receptors: a woman younger than 45 with Graves' hyperthyroidism that later progressed to Graves' ophthalmopathy.

The V gene is TRBV28, the J gene TRBJ1-1; D uncertain. V dropped 3 bases and J dropped 4 bases, with 18 bases sitting between them. The germline gives CDR1 MDHEN, CDR2 SYDVKM. CDR3 length: 16 residues. Here the CDR3 DNA reads TGTGCCAGCAGTTTTGGTCAGTTGGGGTGGATCACTGAAGCTTTCTTT. It encodes CASSFGQLGWITEAFF.

The chain uses TRBV20-1 and TRBJ2-3, with D unclear. Germline lookup yields CDR1 DFQATT and CDR2 SNEGSKA (reference sequence). With 5 bases removed from V and 10 bases from J, the gap between germline ends came to 13 bases. This CDR3 has 11 amino acids. The CDR3 here is CSAPQELAQYF. In DNA form, the CDR3 reads TGCAGTGCTCCTCAAGAGTTAGCGCAGTATTTT.

This clonotype was seen repeatedly, ten times or more. This chain joins TRBV24-1 and TRBJ1-2, with 8 nucleotides matching TRBD1. J lost 3 bases, V lost 6 bases, and 5 bases had no gene match. The CDR3 extends over 14 amino acids. Germline loops: CDR1 KGHDR, CDR2 SFDVKD. The chain's CDR3 is CATSPRTGHYGYTF. CDR3 bases: TGTGCCACCAGTCCGCGGACAGGGCACTATGGCTACACCTTC.

The J gene is TRBJ1-5, the V gene TRBV6-1, with a possible D match to TRBD1 (6 bases). Germline V gene data show CDR1 as MNHNS and CDR2 as SASEGT. The V gene lost 0 bases and the J gene lost 12 bases, with 18 bases spanning the gap. This CDR3 contains 15 residues. This chain's CDR3 is CASSEAGTQGWLQHF. CDR3 bases: TGTGCCAGCAGTGAAGCGGGAACACAGGGCTGGCTCCAGCATTTT.

This clonotype was recorded at least ten times. The V gene is TRBV30, the J gene TRBJ1-5; no reliable D call. Looked up from germline, CDR1 is GTSNPN and CDR2 is SVGIG (reference sequence). Between the trimmed V and J ends, which lost 0 bases and 10 bases, there was a span of 13 bases. The CDR3 is made up of 13 amino acids. CDR3 residues: CAWSVEEGSPQHF. CDR3 DNA: TGTGCCTGGAGTGTGGAGGAAGGGTCTCCCCAGCATTTT.

This clonotype was seen a few times. V gene TRBV20-1 combines with J gene TRBJ2-2; 7 bases map to TRBD2. The CDR3 covers 17 residues. Trimming took 3 bases from V and 7 from J; bases not matched to a gene: 17. Germline CDR1 DFQATT, CDR2 SNEGSKA (reference sequence). In DNA, the CDR3 is TGCAGTGCTAGGTTGGCGGGAGCCTTAAGGACGAGCGGGGAGCTGTTTTTT. Protein: CSARLAGALRTSGELFF.

The CDR3 sequence: CASSFPGVMNTEAFF. The DNA of the CDR3 is TGTGCCAGCAGTTTCCCGGGGGTAATGAACACTGAAGCTTTCTTT. This chain links TRBV28 with TRBJ1-1, with D perhaps TRBD1 (5 bases). With 3 bases removed from V and 0 bases from J, the gap between germline ends came to 11 bases. There are 15 residues in the CDR3. Per germline, CDR1 MDHEN and CDR2 SYDVKM. The full variable domain, rest sourced from reference TRBV28 and TRBJ1-1, is DVKVTQSSRYLVKRTGEKVFLECVQDMDHENMFWYRQDPGLGLRLIYFSYDVKMKEKGDIPEGYSVSREKKERFSLILESASTNQTSMYLCASSFPGVMNTEAFFGQGTRLTVV.

This clonotype was observed at least ten times. The CDR3 DNA reads TGTGCCAGCAGCCTAACACCCGGGGCTAATGAAAAACTGTTTTTT. It yields the protein CASSLTPGANEKLFF. This chain uses TRBV4-2 with TRBJ1-4; no firm D call. Trimming removed 4 bases at V and 3 bases at J, with 12 bases between. This CDR3 has 15 amino acids. Germline V lookup: CDR1 LGHNA, CDR2 YNFKEQ.

This clonotype appeared many times. This chain links TRBV6-1 with TRBJ2-7; 11 bases agree with TRBD2. Germline assignment: CDR1 MNHNS and CDR2 SASEGT. Trimming took 3 bases from V and 0 from J; bases not matched to a gene: 10. The CDR3 totals 18 residues. The CDR3 nucleotides read TGTGCCAGCAGTGAGATTACTAGCGGGAGTCTAAGCTCCTACGAGCAGTACTTC. Translating it yields CASSEITSGSLSSYEQYF.

This clonotype was counted at least ten times. The chain links TRBV19 to TRBJ2-3, with 7 bases aligning to TRBD1. Trimming cost V 8 bases and J 0 bases; bases outside gene matches: 5. The germline gives CDR1 LNHDA, CDR2 SQIVND (reference sequence). CDR3 length: 14 amino acids. CDR3 residues: CASAVRGSTDTQYF. DNA for the CDR3: TGTGCCAGTGCGGTCAGGGGGAGCACAGATACGCAGTATTTT. Supplemented by reference TRBV19 and TRBJ2-3, the full variable domain reads DGGITQSPKYLFRKEGQNVTLSCEQNLNHDAMYWYRQDPGQGLRLIYYSQIVNDFQKGDIAEGYSVSREKKESFPLTVTSAQKNPTAFYLCASAVRGSTDTQYFGPGTRLTVL.

This clonotype was observed at least ten times. The rearrangement links TRBV30 to TRBJ2-1; either TRBD1 or TRBD2 may supply D (5 bases each). The germline V gene has CDR1 GTSNPN and CDR2 SVGIG (reference sequence). The CDR3 totals 15 residues. The V end was cut by 4 bases, the J end by 0 bases, with 13 bases between. The CDR3 bases are TGTGCCTGGAAGGTAACGGGGACCTCCTACAATGAGCAGTTCTTC. This codes for CAWKVTGTSYNEQFF.

Ten or more counts support this clonotype. The V gene is TRBV7-3, the J gene TRBJ2-5; unclear D gene. The CDR3 has 13 residues. The V end lost 0 bases, the J end lost 7 bases, and 9 bases lay between the germline ends. The V gene's germline CDR1 is SGHTA and CDR2 FQGTGA. DNA for the CDR3: TGTGCCAGCAGCTTAACTAGCTGGGGGACCCAGTACTTC. Encoded protein: CASSLTSWGTQYF.

This chain links TRBV10-3 with TRBJ2-3; D not resolved. Germline assignment: CDR1 ENHRY and CDR2 SYGVKD. The CDR3 spans 12 residues. The ends were cut back, 1 base at V and 3 bases at J, with 2 bases in the middle. CDR3 loop: CAISEYTDTQYF. In DNA, the CDR3 is TGTGCCATCAGTGAGTATACAGATACGCAGTATTTT.

This clonotype was observed at least ten times. The chain joins TRBV27 to TRBJ2-1; D possibly uses TRBD1 or TRBD2 (5 bases each). Germline V lookup: CDR1 MNHEY, CDR2 SMNVEV (reference sequence). This CDR3 contains 15 residues. The germline V and J ends were trimmed by 6 bases and 6 bases, with 18 bases remaining between them. As DNA, the CDR3 is TGTGCCAGCAGCTTAGTCAGGGAGTTAGGCAATGAGCAGTTCTTC. Translating gives CASSLVRELGNEQFF.

There are many counts of this clonotype. V gene TRBV12-3 or TRBV12-4 combines with J gene TRBJ1-5, with TRBD1 matching over 7 bases. The CDR3 loop spans 14 amino acids. With V trimmed by 5 bases and J by 3 bases, 4 bases remained unmatched. The CDR3 DNA reads TGTGCCAGCAGTCCCGGGACAGACAATCAGCCCCAGCATTTT. Protein product: CASSPGTDNQPQHF.

This clonotype was seen ten or more times. V gene TRBV11-2 combines with J gene TRBJ2-7; TRBD1 matches 10 bases. The CDR3 length is 13 residues. V shed 10 bases, J shed 4 bases, and the junction held 7 bases outside the gene matches. Germline V gene lookup returns CDR1 SGHAT and CDR2 FQNNGV. The CDR3 loop is CATQDRGKYEQYF. CDR3 DNA sequence: TGTGCCACCCAGGACAGGGGGAAGTACGAGCAGTACTTC.

This clonotype was seen a handful of times. The chain is built from TRBV7-2 and TRBJ2-5, with 7 bases fitting TRBD2. The CDR3 runs to 15 residues. J gave up 0 bases and V 5 bases, and 6 bases lay outside the gene matches. CDR1 is SGHTA, CDR2 FQGNSA, per germline. The chain's CDR3 is CASSPGLPHQETQYF. Here the CDR3 DNA reads TGTGCCAGCAGCCCGGGACTACCGCACCAAGAGACCCAGTACTTC.

This clonotype was picked up many times. The V gene is TRBV6-2 or TRBV6-3, the J gene TRBJ2-7; D remains ambiguous. CDR3 size: 15 residues. V was shortened by 0 bases and J by 1 base, with 10 bases between the two germline ends. Germline V gene data show CDR1 as MNHEY and CDR2 as SVGEGT. Here the CDR3 reads CASSYSMVGSYEQYF. For the CDR3, the DNA is TGTGCCAGCAGTTACTCGATGGTTGGATCCTACGAGCAGTACTTC.

This clonotype was counted ten times or more. The chain combines TRBV6-2 or TRBV6-3 with TRBJ1-6; a possible D gene is TRBD1 (6 bases). The CDR3 loop spans 15 amino acids. Germline assignment: CDR1 MNHEY and CDR2 SVGEGT. V was shortened by 2 bases and J by 10 bases, with 15 bases between the two germline ends. In DNA, the CDR3 is TGTGCCAGCAGTTACCGTACAGGGCATGAATCACCCCTCCACTTT. Protein product: CASSYRTGHESPLHF.

This clonotype was observed a handful of times. The chain is built from TRBV5-1 and TRBJ1-1; possible D gene TRBD1, 6 bases. The CDR3 consists of 13 residues. Germline V CDR1 and CDR2: SGHRS, YFSETQ. With 5 bases removed from V and 1 base from J, the gap between germline ends came to 9 bases. CDR3 residues: CASRMGQNTEAFF. The CDR3 DNA reads TGCGCCAGCAGAATGGGACAGAACACTGAAGCTTTCTTT.

V usage is TRBV4-1 and J usage is TRBJ1-1, with no clear D. Trimming left V 2 bases short and J 5 bases short, with 15 bases between. The germline CDR1 and CDR2 sequences are MGHRA and YSYEKL. The CDR3 extends over 15 amino acids. The CDR3 region is CASSQPSSLRTEAFF. The CDR3 nucleotides are TGCGCCAGCAGCCAACCCTCTTCTTTGAGGACTGAAGCTTTCTTT.

This clonotype appeared a few times. The chain recombines TRBV27 with TRBJ2-3; 13 bases are a match to TRBD2. This CDR3 is built from 16 residues. From germline, CDR1 is MNHEY and CDR2 SMNVEV (reference sequence). The ends lost 5 bases at V and 2 bases at J; junction bases unmatched: 4. CDR3 in amino acids: CASSLGTSGTTDTQYF. For the CDR3, the DNA is TGTGCCAGCAGTCTTGGGACTAGCGGGACCACAGATACGCAGTATTTT.

This sequence joins TRBV19 and TRBJ2-1, with 8 bases aligning to TRBD2. J gave up 2 bases and V 8 bases, and 5 bases lay outside the gene matches. CDR1 is LNHDA and CDR2 is SQIVND in the germline V gene (reference sequence). CDR3 length: 14 amino acids. CDR3 protein: CASREGVPYNEQFF. CDR3 DNA: TGTGCCAGTCGGGAGGGGGTCCCCTACAATGAGCAGTTCTTC.

J is TRBJ2-2 and V is TRBV4-1; D gene unclear. This CDR3 region has 17 residues. Germline loops: CDR1 MGHRA, CDR2 YSYEKL. Between the trimmed V and J ends, which lost 1 base and 4 bases, there was a span of 16 bases. In DNA form, the CDR3 reads TGCGCCAGCAGCCAAGGGGCCTTATGGGCCCGCACCGGGGAGCTGTTTTTT. Encoded protein: CASSQGALWARTGELFF.

The V and J genes are TRBV19 and TRBJ1-5; D is uncertain. This CDR3 has 16 amino acids. V was clipped by 3 bases and J by 1 base, with 13 bases between them. Germline lookup yields CDR1 LNHDA and CDR2 SQIVND (reference sequence). The CDR3 sequence: CASSIDQPNSNQPQHF. DNA of the CDR3: TGTGCCAGTAGTATTGACCAGCCGAACAGCAATCAGCCCCAGCATTTT.

This clonotype was recorded many times. This rearrangement joins TRBV27 to TRBJ2-3; TRBD2 is a possible D gene (6 bases). This CDR3 comprises 14 residues. V dropped 6 bases and J dropped 12 bases, with 22 bases sitting between them. Germline CDR1 MNHEY, CDR2 SMNVEV (reference sequence). DNA for the CDR3: TGTGCCAGCAGCGATTACTTTAGCGGAGGTGCACAGTATTTT. This gives the protein CASSDYFSGGAQYF.

This clonotype appeared many times. The gene calls are TRBV5-1 and TRBJ2-7; D may be TRBD1 (6 bases). The CDR3 totals 13 residues. CDR1 and CDR2 (germline): SGHRS, YFSETQ. V was trimmed by 4 bases and J by 1 base, leaving 9 bases between them. As DNA, the CDR3 is TGCGCCAGCAGCAACAGGGCATCCTACGAGCAGTACTTC. This codes for CASSNRASYEQYF. The whole variable domain, remainder taken from reference TRBV5-1 and TRBJ2-7, is KAGVTQTPRYLIKTRGQQVTLSCSPISGHRSVSWYQQTPGQGLQFLFEYFSETQRNKGNFPGRFSGRQFSNSRSEMNVSTLELGDSALYLCASSNRASYEQYFGPGTRLTVT.

This clonotype was seen ten or more times. The rearrangement joins TRBV5-1 to TRBJ1-2, with TRBD1 matching 8 bases. The CDR3 runs 16 residues. Looked up from germline, CDR1 is SGHRS and CDR2 is YFSETQ. V shed 3 bases, J shed 4 bases, and the junction held 11 bases outside the gene matches. This chain's CDR3 is CASSSVVTGAGYGYTF. The CDR3 bases are TGCGCCAGCAGCTCGGTGGTGACAGGGGCGGGCTATGGCTACACCTTC.